These 17 T cell receptor beta chains were all obtained from the same sample, sequenced in a study of blood T cell repertoires in COVID-19. TCRdb's copy holds only in-frame clones and misses some; the assay was immunoSEQ multiplex PCR. The sample carries just under 250,000 clones, around 89% recorded once. Sequenced input: PBMCs or T cells enriched from blood (not recorded which). The receptors shown here come from a woman in her 30s who had recovered from COVID-19.

About this clone: One junction end disagrees with the germline gene, perhaps due to a read error. The chain combines TRBV4-3 with TRBJ1-1; TRBD1 might be the D (6 bases). CDR3 length: 14 amino acids. Germline V gene lookup returns CDR1 LGHNA and CDR2 YSLEER. The CDR3 is CARSRQGQTRGAFF. The CDR3 nucleotides are TGCGCCCGCAGCCGCCAGGGACAAACAAGGGGAGCTTTCTTT.

The chain is built from TRBV10-3 and TRBJ1-5, with 7 bases lining up with TRBD1. CDR1 and CDR2 from the germline V gene are ENHRY and SYGVKD. This CDR3 comprises 17 residues. Trimming removed 0 bases from V and 2 bases from J; junction bases left unmatched: 7. In DNA, the CDR3 is TGTGCCATCAGTGAGTCCGGCAGGGGGTCAGGCAATCAGCCCCAGCATTTT. This codes for CAISESGRGSGNQPQHF.

This clone appeared a single time. The V gene is TRBV19, the J gene TRBJ1-1; 8 bases are a match to TRBD1. After removal of 6 bases from V and 4 bases from J, the junction contained 7 bases not matched to a gene. This CDR3 spans 14 amino acids. The germline V gene encodes CDR1 LNHDA and CDR2 SQIVND (reference sequence). CDR3 loop: CASRPGGGSTEAFF. CDR3 sequence (DNA): TGTGCCAGTAGACCAGGGGGCGGGAGCACTGAAGCTTTCTTT.

This chain joins TRBV7-2 and TRBJ2-3, with D perhaps TRBD2 (6 bases). V gave up 5 bases and J gave up 11 bases, with 17 bases separating them. Germline CDR1 reads SGHTA; CDR2 reads FQGNSA. There are 13 residues in the CDR3. The CDR3: CASSNLRRDWQYF. Written as DNA, the CDR3 is TGTGCCAGCAGCAACCTGCGGCGGGATTGGCAGTATTTT.

This chain connects TRBV27 to TRBJ1-5; TRBD1 might be the D (6 bases). Trimming left V 4 bases short and J 5 bases short, with 21 bases between. This CDR3 region has 17 residues. The germline V gene encodes CDR1 MNHEY and CDR2 SMNVEV (reference sequence). CDR3 sequence reads: CASSSNSQGGDHQPQHF. In DNA, the CDR3 is TGTGCCAGCAGTTCGAATTCACAGGGAGGGGATCATCAGCCCCAGCATTTT.

The chain couples TRBV28 to TRBJ1-2; a possible D gene is TRBD1 (5 bases). Germline CDR1 reads MDHEN; CDR2 reads SYDVKM. V was shortened by 3 bases and J by 3 bases, with 8 bases between the two germline ends. The CDR3 totals 13 residues. The CDR3 DNA follows: TGTGCCAGCAGTTTGCGGGGCTACTATGGCTACACCTTC. This gives the protein CASSLRGYYGYTF.

This clone was seen a single time. The chain uses TRBV6-5 and TRBJ2-7; D gene unclear. This CDR3 is built from 11 residues. V dropped 7 bases and J dropped 6 bases, with 10 bases sitting between them. CDR1 is MNHEY and CDR2 is SVGAGI in the germline V gene. CDR3 amino acids: CASTRITEQYF. The CDR3 bases are TGTGCCAGCACGAGAATAACCGAGCAGTACTTC.

The rearrangement joins TRBV5-6 to TRBJ1-1, with 9 bases matching TRBD1. The V gene's germline CDR1 is SGHDT and CDR2 YYEEEE. Trimming took 2 bases from V and 1 from J; bases not matched to a gene: 6. The CDR3 is 16 residues long. The CDR3 DNA follows: TGTGCCAGCAGCTTTGGCTCGACAGGGGGGAACACTGAAGCTTTCTTT. It is translated as CASSFGSTGGNTEAFF.

This chain uses TRBV6-5 with TRBJ1-2; no firm D call. CDR1 and CDR2 from the germline V gene are MNHEY and SVGAGI. The V and J ends lost 6 bases and 8 bases respectively, with 16 bases between them. The CDR3 is made up of 13 amino acids. The CDR3 sequence: CASSPRGGSGYTF. The CDR3 bases are TGTGCCAGCAGCCCCCGCGGAGGGAGCGGCTACACCTTC.

V gene TRBV28 combines with J gene TRBJ1-1; D may be TRBD1 (5 bases). The CDR3 covers 12 residues. V was shortened by 6 bases and J by 9 bases, with 14 bases between the two germline ends. Germline CDR1 and CDR2: MDHEN and SYDVKM. The CDR3 loop is CASRREGLKAFF. The CDR3 nucleotides are TGTGCCAGCAGGAGGGAGGGACTCAAAGCTTTCTTT.

The chain carries TRBV19 and TRBJ2-7; 8 nucleotides line up with TRBD1. This CDR3 is built from 14 residues. CDR1 is LNHDA and CDR2 is SQIVND in the germline V gene (reference sequence). V lost 4 bases, J lost 2 bases, and 4 bases stayed unmatched. In DNA form, the CDR3 reads TGTGCCAGTAGTACAGGGGGCCTTGCCTACGAGCAGTACTTC. The encoded protein is CASSTGGLAYEQYF.

The chain employs TRBV2 and TRBJ2-5, with 12 bases identical to TRBD2. With 8 bases clipped from V and 2 bases from J, the junction kept 6 bases outside the gene matches. From germline, CDR1 is SNHLY and CDR2 FYNNEI. CDR3 length: 15 amino acids. CDR3 region: CASVTSGRSQETQYF. DNA of the CDR3: TGTGCCAGCGTGACTAGCGGGAGAAGTCAAGAGACCCAGTACTTC.

The chain recombines TRBV7-9 with TRBJ1-2; TRBD1 matches at 9 bases. The trim removed 2 bases at V and 0 bases at J, leaving 4 bases unmatched. CDR3 length: 16 residues. In germline, CDR1 is SEHNR, CDR2 FQNEAQ (reference sequence). CDR3 coding DNA: TGTGCCAGCAGCTTACTGACAGGGGGGCCTAACTATGGCTACACCTTC. It yields the protein CASSLLTGGPNYGYTF. The full variable domain, completed using reference TRBV7-9 and TRBJ1-2, is DTGVSQNPRHKITKRGQNVTFRCDPISEHNRLYWYRQTLGQGPEFLTYFQNEAQLEKSRLLSDRFSAERPKGSFSTLEIQRTEQGDSAMYLCASSLLTGGPNYGYTFGSGTRLTVV.

This chain's CDR3 is CASSPQGSRTEAFF. Written as DNA, the CDR3 is TGTGCCAGCAGTCCCCAGGGGAGTCGCACTGAAGCTTTCTTT. The rearrangement uses TRBV6-5 and TRBJ1-1; tentatively, D is TRBD1 (6 bases). Germline V gene data show CDR1 as MNHEY and CDR2 as SVGAGI. Trimming stripped 5 bases from V and 4 bases from J, with 14 bases between. CDR3 size: 14 residues.

The chain has TRBV27 and TRBJ1-1, with TRBD1 as a possible D gene (5 bases). Germline CDR1 MNHEY, CDR2 SMNVEV (reference sequence). The ends were cut back, 3 bases at V and 5 bases at J, with 13 bases in the middle. The CDR3 runs 14 residues. CDR3 nucleotide sequence: TGTGCCAGCAGTTTTACCGGGGGATGGACTGAAGCTTTCTTT. Protein: CASSFTGGWTEAFF.

V gene TRBV10-3 combines with J gene TRBJ2-5; tentatively, D is TRBD2 (5 bases). Germline V CDR1 and CDR2: ENHRY, SYGVKD. Trimming pared 0 bases from V and 3 bases from J, leaving 8 bases between. The CDR3 extends over 14 amino acids. CDR3 sequence reads: CAISESGEKETQYF. Here the CDR3 DNA reads TGTGCCATCAGTGAGTCCGGGGAGAAAGAGACCCAGTACTTC.

The CDR3 protein is CAAGGPNTGELFF. The CDR3 region has the DNA TGTGCCGCGGGAGGGCCAAACACCGGGGAGCTGTTTTTT. This chain uses TRBV18 with TRBJ2-2; 9 nucleotides match TRBD2. The germline V gene encodes CDR1 KGHSH and CDR2 LQKENI. This CDR3 contains 13 residues. V gave up 11 bases and J gave up 2 bases; unmatched junction bases: 3.